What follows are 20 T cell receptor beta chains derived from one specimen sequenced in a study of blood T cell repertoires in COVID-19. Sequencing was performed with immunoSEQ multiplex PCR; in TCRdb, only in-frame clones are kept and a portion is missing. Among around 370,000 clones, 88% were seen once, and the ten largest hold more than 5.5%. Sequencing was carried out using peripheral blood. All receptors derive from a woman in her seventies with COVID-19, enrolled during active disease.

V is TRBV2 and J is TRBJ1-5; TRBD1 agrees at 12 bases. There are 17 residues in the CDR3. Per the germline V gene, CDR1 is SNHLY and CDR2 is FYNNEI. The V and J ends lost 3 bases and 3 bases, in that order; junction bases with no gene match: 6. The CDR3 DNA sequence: TGTGCCAGCAGTGAGGGACAGGGGGCTAGAAACAATCAGCCCCAGCATTTT. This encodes CASSEGQGARNNQPQHF.

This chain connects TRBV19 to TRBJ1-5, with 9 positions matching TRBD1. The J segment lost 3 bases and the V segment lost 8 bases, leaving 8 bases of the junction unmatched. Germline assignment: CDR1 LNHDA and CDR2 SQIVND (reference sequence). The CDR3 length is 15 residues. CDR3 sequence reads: CASETGTGFNQPQHF. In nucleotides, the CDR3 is TGTGCCAGTGAGACCGGGACAGGGTTCAATCAGCCCCAGCATTTT.

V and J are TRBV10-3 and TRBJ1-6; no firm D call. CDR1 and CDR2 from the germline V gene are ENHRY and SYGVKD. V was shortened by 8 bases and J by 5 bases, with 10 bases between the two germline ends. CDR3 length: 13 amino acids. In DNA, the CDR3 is TGTGCCATCCAAACAGAGCATAATTCACCCCTCCACTTT. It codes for CAIQTEHNSPLHF.

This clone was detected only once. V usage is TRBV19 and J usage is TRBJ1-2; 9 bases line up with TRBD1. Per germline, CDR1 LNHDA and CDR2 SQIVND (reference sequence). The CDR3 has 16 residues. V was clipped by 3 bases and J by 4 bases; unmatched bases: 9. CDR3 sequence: CASSISRTGAFYGYTF. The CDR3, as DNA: TGTGCCAGTAGTATTTCTCGGACAGGGGCTTTCTATGGCTACACCTTC.

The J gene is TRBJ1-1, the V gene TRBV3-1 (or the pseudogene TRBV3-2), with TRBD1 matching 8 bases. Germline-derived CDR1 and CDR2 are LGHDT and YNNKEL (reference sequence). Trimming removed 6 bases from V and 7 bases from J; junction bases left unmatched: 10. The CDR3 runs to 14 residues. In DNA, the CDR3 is TGTGCCAGCAGTAATGGACAGGGCATCGGTGAAGCTTTCTTT. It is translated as CASSNGQGIGEAFF.

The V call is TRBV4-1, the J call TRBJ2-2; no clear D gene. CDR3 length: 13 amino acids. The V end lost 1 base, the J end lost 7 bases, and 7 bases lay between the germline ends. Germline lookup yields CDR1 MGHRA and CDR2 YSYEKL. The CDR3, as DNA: TGCGCCAGCAGCCAAGTTGAGTTCGGGGAGCTGTTTTTT. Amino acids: CASSQVEFGELFF.

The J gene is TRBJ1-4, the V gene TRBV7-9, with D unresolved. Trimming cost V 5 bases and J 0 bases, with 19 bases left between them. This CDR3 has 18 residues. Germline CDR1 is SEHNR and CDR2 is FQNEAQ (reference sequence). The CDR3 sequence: CASSLLPTFSATNEKLFF. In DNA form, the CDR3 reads TGTGCCAGCAGCCTACTCCCGACCTTCAGCGCAACTAATGAAAAACTGTTTTTT.

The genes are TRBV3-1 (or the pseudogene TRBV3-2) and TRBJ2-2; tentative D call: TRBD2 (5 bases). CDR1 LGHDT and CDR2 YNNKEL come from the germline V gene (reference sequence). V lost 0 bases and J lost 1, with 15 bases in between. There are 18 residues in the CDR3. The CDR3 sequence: CASSQDLAAILNTGELFF. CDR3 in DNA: TGTGCCAGCAGCCAAGACCTAGCCGCAATCTTGAACACCGGGGAGCTGTTTTTT.

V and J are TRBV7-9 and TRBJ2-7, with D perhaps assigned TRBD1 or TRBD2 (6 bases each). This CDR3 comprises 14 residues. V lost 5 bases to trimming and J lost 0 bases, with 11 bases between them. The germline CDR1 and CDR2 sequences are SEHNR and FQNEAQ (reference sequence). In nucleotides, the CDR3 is TGTGCCAGCAGCAAAGGGGGGCTCTCCTACGAGCAGTACTTC. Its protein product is CASSKGGLSYEQYF.

The CDR3 DNA reads as TGCGCCAGCAGCGCGGACTATAATGAGCAGTTCTTC. Translation: CASSADYNEQFF. V usage is TRBV5-1 and J usage is TRBJ2-1, with D maybe TRBD2 (6 bases). The CDR3 totals 12 residues. With 4 bases removed from V and 7 bases from J, the gap between germline ends came to 9 bases. Germline V lookup: CDR1 SGHRS, CDR2 YFSETQ.

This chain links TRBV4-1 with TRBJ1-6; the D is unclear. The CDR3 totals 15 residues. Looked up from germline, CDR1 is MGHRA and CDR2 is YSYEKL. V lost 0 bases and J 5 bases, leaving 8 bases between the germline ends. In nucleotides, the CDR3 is TGCGCCAGCAGCCAAGAAAGCAGGAATAATTCACCCCTCCACTTT. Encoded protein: CASSQESRNNSPLHF.

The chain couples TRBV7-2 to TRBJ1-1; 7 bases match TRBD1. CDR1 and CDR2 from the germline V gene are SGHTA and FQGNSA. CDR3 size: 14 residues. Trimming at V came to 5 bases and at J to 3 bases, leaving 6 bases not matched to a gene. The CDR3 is CASSRQQGYTEAFF. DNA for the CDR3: TGTGCCAGCAGCCGTCAACAGGGGTACACTGAAGCTTTCTTT.

The chain's CDR3 is CSVQIGHQNTEAFF. The CDR3 DNA reads TGCAGCGTCCAGATAGGACACCAGAACACTGAAGCTTTCTTT. The J gene is TRBJ1-1, the V gene TRBV29-1, with TRBD1 as a possible D gene (5 bases). V was pared by 6 bases and J by 1 base, with 15 bases between. Germline V lookup: CDR1 SQVTM, CDR2 ANQGSEA. This CDR3 spans 14 amino acids.

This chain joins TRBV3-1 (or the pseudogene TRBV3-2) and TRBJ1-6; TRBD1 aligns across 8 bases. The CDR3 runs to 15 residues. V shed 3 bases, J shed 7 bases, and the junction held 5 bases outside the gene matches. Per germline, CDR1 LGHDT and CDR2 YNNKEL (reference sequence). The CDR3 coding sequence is TGTGCCAGCAGCCACCGGGACAGGAGGAATTCACCCCTCCACTTT. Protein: CASSHRDRRNSPLHF.

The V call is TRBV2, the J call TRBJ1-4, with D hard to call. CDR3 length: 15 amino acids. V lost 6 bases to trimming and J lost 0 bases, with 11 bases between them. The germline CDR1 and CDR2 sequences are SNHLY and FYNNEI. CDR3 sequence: CASRAPFSTNEKLFF. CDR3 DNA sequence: TGTGCCAGCAGGGCCCCCTTCTCAACTAATGAAAAACTGTTTTTT.

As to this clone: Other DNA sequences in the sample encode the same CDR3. CDR3 bases: TGTGCCAGCAGCCGAGAGGGAACTGAAGCTTTCTTT. The encoded protein is CASSREGTEAFF. The rearrangement uses TRBV9 and TRBJ1-1; no reliable D call. Germline V gene data show CDR1 as SGDLS and CDR2 as YYNGEE. Trimming removed 4 bases at V and 5 bases at J, with 9 bases between. This CDR3 is built from 12 residues.

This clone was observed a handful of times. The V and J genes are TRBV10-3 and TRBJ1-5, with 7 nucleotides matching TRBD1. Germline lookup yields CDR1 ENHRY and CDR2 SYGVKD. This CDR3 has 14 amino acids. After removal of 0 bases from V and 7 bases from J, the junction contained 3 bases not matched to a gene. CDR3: CAISESTGDQPQHF. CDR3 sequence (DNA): TGTGCCATCAGTGAGTCCACAGGGGACCAGCCCCAGCATTTT.

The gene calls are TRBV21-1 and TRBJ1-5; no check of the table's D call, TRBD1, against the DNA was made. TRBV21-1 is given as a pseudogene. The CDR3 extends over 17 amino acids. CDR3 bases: TGTGCCAGCAGCCCTATAAGGGGATCAGAATTCTGGCAGCCCCAGCATTTT. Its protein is CASSPIRGSEFWQPQHF.

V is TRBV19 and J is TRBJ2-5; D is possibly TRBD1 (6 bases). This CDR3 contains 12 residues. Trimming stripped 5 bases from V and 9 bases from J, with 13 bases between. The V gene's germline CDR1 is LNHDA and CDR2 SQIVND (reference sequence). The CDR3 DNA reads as TGTGCCAGTAGTCCAACCAGGGGACCCCAGTACTTC. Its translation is CASSPTRGPQYF.

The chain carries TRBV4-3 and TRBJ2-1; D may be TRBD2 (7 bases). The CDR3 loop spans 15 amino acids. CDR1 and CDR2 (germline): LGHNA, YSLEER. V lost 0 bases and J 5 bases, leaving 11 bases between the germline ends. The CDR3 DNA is TGCGCCAGCAGCCAAGAGGAGGGGGGGAACAATGAGCAGTTCTTC. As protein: CASSQEEGGNNEQFF.